This passage covers 8 T cell receptor beta chains from one sample sequenced in a study of sequential checkpoint blockade in melanoma. As for treatment: randomized to nivolumab then ipilimumab (arm A) or the reverse (arm B). Assay used: immunoSEQ multiplex PCR; TCRdb lists only in-frame clones, some missing. This table has under 20,000 clones, roughly 61% appearing once. The material was CD8+ T cells sorted from blood (inferred from file names), obtained from a patient given nivolumab and ipilimumab in sequence. The receptor source for this set is a human donor with melanoma.

The chain couples TRBV19 to TRBJ1-1; TRBD1 agrees at 12 bases. J gave up 7 bases and V 6 bases, and 18 bases lay outside the gene matches. The length of the CDR3 is 18 residues. Per the germline V gene, CDR1 is LNHDA and CDR2 is SQIVND (reference sequence). CDR3 nucleotides: TGTGCCAGTAGCCCTCTTGGTATGGGACAGGGGGCTGTCGGTGAAGCTTTCTTT. Protein: CASSPLGMGQGAVGEAFF.

The V and J genes are TRBV2 and TRBJ1-1; D gene uncertain. V gave up 4 bases and J gave up 2 bases, with 11 bases separating them. Germline V lookup: CDR1 SNHLY, CDR2 FYNNEI. The CDR3 contains 14 residues. Written as DNA, the CDR3 is TGTGCCAGCAGTGGAGTTTTGGTCAACACTGAAGCTTTCTTT. This sequence encodes CASSGVLVNTEAFF.

V is TRBV4-1 and J is TRBJ1-2; no definite D call. The germline V and J ends were trimmed by 0 bases and 0 bases, with 2 bases remaining between them. Germline-derived CDR1 and CDR2 are MGHRA and YSYEKL. The CDR3 totals 13 residues. The CDR3 here is CASSQDANYGYTF. As DNA, the CDR3 is TGCGCCAGCAGCCAAGACGCTAACTATGGCTACACCTTC.

This chain links TRBV6-5 with TRBJ2-1, with 13 nucleotides matching TRBD2. The germline CDR1 and CDR2 sequences are MNHEY and SVGAGI. CDR3 length equals 15 residues. Trimming removed 6 bases from V and 4 bases from J; junction bases left unmatched: 3. The CDR3 sequence is CASRVTSGGYNEQFF. CDR3 nucleotide sequence: TGTGCCAGCAGAGTGACTAGCGGGGGGTACAATGAGCAGTTCTTC.

V and J are TRBV5-1 and TRBJ2-5, with D possibly matching TRBD1 (5 bases). The end of the DNA is better explained by TRBJ2-7, so the J call may be wrong. The CDR3 runs 15 residues. Germline CDR1 SGHRS, CDR2 YFSETQ. The DNA for the CDR3 is TGCGCCAGCAGCCCTGAAAAGACAGAATCCTACGAGCAGTACTTC. This encodes CASSPEKTESYEQYF.

The chain employs TRBV5-6 and TRBJ2-1; 7 positions agree with TRBD1. CDR1 SGHDT and CDR2 YYEEEE come from the germline V gene. The CDR3 has 17 residues. Trimming cost V 6 bases and J 4 bases; bases outside gene matches: 16. CDR3 in DNA: TGTGCCAGCATGCCAAACCCCCGACAGGGACCGTACAATGAGCAGTTCTTC. The encoded protein is CASMPNPRQGPYNEQFF.

CDR3 sequence (DNA): TGTGCCAGCAGCGCCGGGGGAGCGGGGGTAACGAGCGATGAGCAGTTCTTC. It is translated as CASSAGGAGVTSDEQFF. The chain combines TRBV11-2 with TRBJ2-1; the match to TRBD2 covers 8 bases. There are 17 residues in the CDR3. Germline CDR1 reads SGHAT; CDR2 reads FQNNGV. J lost 8 bases, V lost 5 bases, and 17 bases had no gene match.

The V and J genes are TRBV27 and TRBJ2-1; 10 bases line up with TRBD2. Germline-derived CDR1 and CDR2 are MNHEY and SMNVEV (reference sequence). The V gene end was trimmed by 5 bases and the J gene end by 6 bases; junction bases not matched to a gene: 7. The CDR3 consists of 15 residues. CDR3 DNA sequence: TGTGCCAGCAGTCCCACTAGCGGGAAGGTCAATGAGCAGTTCTTC. It is translated as CASSPTSGKVNEQFF.